This TCR beta chain comes out of a study of OX40 agonist ivuxolimab in advanced cancers. Across the study: Age averaged around 59 years (range roughly 23 to 79), and about 86% were male. Study findings and constraints: CD4+ and CD8+ T cells in blood underwent clonal expansion by week 6 at 0.1 to 3.0 mg/kg.

Sequenced by immunoSEQ multiplex PCR; TCRdb stores in-frame clones only, minus some. The data hold tens of thousands of clones, with approximately 84% observed a single time. V shed 5 bases and J shed 6 bases, with 19 bases lying between them. The CDR3 extends over 16 amino acids. Looked up from germline, CDR1 is SNHLY and CDR2 is FYNNEI. Only a few counts were recorded for this clone. Its antigen remains unknown. Other DNA sequences within the sample encode an identical CDR3. The TCR comes from an adult with an advanced solid tumor such as melanoma, head and neck, liver or kidney cancer. The chain is built from TRBV2 and TRBJ1-4; D may be TRBD1 (5 bases). Sequencing used CD4+ or CD8+ T cells sorted from blood, obtained in a trial of the OX40 agonist ivuxolimab. The CDR3 is CASSSTPGNNHEKLFF. In DNA form, the CDR3 reads TGTGCCAGCAGTTCGACCCCAGGGAATAATCATGAAAAACTGTTTTTT.